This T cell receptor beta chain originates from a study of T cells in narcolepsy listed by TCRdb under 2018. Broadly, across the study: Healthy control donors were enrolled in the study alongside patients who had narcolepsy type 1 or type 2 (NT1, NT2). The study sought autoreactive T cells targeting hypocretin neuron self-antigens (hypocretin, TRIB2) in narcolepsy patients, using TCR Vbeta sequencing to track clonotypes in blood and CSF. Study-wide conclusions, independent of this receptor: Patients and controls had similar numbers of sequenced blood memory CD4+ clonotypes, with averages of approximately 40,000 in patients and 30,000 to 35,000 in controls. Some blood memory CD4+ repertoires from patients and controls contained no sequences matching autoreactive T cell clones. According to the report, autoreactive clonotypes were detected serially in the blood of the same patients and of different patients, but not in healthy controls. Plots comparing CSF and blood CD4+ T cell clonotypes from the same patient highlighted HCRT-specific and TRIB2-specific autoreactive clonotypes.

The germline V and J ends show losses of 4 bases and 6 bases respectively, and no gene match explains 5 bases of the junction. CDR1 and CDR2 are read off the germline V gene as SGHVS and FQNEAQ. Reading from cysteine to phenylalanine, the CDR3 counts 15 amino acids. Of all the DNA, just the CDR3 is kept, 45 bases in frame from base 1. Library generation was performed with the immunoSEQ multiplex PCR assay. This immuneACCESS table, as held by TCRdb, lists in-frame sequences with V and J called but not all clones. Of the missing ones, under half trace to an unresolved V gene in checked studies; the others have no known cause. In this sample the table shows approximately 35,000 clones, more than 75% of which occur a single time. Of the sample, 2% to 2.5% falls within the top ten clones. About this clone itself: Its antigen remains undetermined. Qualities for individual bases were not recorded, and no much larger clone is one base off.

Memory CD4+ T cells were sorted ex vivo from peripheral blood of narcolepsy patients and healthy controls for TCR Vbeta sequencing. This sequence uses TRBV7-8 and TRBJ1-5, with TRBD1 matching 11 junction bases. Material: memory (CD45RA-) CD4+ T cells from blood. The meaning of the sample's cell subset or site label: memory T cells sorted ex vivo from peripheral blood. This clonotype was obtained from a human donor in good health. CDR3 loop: CASSSGQGAGQPQHF. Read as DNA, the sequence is TGTGCCAGCAGCTCAGGACAGGGGGCTGGTCAGCCCCAGCATTTT.